The text below deals with one T cell receptor beta chain. This sample is drawn from a study of blood T cell repertoires in COVID-19. With 3 bases removed from V and 4 bases from J, the gap between germline ends came to 7 bases. CDR1 and CDR2 (germline): MNHEY, SMNVEV (reference sequence). The CDR3 length is 13 residues. As processed by the authors: Reference gene primer amplification yielded estimated nucleated cell counts. Profiled with immunoSEQ multiplex PCR; TCRdb holds only in-frame clones, not every one. V and J calls and clone size come straight from that table; D and trimming were deduced from the DNA. The sample has more than 150,000 clones; about 86% are singletons.

This chain links TRBV27 with TRBJ1-5; D unresolved. The sequencing sample was made of peripheral blood. The TCR originated in a woman in her 70s with COVID-19, enrolled during active disease. The CDR3 sequence is CASSFSHNQPQHF. DNA of the CDR3: TGTGCCAGCAGTTTTAGCCATAATCAGCCCCAGCATTTT.